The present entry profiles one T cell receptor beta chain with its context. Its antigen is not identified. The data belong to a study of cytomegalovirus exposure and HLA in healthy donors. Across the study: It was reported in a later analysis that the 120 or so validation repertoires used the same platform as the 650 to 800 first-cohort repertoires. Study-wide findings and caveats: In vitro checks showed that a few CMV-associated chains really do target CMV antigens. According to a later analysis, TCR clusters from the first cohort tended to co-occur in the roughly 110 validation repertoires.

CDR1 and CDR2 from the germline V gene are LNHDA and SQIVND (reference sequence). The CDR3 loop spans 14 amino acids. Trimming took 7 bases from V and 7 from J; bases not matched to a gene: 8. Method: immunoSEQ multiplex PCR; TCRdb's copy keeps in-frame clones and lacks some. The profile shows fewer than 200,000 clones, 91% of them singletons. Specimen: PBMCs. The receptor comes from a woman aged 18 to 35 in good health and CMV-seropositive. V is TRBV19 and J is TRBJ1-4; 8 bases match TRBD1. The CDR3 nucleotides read TGTGCCAGTAAAGAACGCAGGGGGCCTGAAAAACTGTTTTTT. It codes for CASKERRGPEKLFF.